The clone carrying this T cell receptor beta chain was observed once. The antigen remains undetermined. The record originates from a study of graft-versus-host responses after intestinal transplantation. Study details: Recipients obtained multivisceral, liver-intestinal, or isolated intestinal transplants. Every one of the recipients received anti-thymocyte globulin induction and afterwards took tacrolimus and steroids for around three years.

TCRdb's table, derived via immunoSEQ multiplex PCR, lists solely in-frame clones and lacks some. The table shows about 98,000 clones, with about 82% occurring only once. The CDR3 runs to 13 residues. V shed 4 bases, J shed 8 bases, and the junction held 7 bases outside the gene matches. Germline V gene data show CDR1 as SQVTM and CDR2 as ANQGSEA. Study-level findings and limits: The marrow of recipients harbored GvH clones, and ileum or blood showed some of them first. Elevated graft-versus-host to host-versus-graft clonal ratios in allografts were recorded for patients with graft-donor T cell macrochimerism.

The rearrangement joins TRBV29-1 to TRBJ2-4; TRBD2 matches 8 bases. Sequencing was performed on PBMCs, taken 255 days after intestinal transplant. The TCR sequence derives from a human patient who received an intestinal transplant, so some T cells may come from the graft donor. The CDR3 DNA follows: TGCAGCGTTGCGGGAGGGGGGAGGTACATTCAGTACTTC. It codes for CSVAGGGRYIQYF.